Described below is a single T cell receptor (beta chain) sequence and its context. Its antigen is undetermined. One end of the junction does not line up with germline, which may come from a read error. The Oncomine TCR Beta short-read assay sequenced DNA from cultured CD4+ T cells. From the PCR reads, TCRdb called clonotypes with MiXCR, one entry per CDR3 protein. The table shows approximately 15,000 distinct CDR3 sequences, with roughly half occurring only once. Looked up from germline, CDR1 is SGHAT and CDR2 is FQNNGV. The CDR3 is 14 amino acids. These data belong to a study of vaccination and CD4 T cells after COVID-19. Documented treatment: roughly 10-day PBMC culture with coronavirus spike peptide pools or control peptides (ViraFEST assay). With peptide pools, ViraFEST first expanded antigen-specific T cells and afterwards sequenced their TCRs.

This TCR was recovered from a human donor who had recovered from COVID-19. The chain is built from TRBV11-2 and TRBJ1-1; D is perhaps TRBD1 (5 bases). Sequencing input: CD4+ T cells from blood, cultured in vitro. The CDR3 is CASSRVPWGTEALF. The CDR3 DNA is TGTGCCAGCAGCCGTGTTCCTTGGGGCACTGAAGCTCTCTTT. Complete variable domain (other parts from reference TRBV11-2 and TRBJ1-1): EAGVAQSPRYKIIEKRQSVAFWCNPISGHATLYWYQQILGQGPKLLIQFQNNGVVDDSQLPKDRFSAERLKGVDSTLKIQPAKLEDSAVYLCASSRVPWGTEALFGQGTRLTVV.